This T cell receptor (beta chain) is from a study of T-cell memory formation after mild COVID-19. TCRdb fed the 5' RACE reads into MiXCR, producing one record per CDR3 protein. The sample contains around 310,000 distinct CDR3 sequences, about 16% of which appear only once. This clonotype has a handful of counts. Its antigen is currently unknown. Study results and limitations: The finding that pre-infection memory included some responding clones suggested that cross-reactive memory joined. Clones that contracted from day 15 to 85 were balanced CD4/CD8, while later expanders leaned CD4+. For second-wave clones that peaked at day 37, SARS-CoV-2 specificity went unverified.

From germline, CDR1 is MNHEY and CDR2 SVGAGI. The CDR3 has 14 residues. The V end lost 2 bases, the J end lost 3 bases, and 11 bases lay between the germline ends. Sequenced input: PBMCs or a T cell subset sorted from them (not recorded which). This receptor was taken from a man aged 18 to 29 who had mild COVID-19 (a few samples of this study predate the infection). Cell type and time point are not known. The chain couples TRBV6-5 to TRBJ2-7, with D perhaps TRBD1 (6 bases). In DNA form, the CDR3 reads TGTGCCAGCAGTTACCAGGGGACGGGCTACGAGCAGTACTTC. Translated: CASSYQGTGYEQYF.